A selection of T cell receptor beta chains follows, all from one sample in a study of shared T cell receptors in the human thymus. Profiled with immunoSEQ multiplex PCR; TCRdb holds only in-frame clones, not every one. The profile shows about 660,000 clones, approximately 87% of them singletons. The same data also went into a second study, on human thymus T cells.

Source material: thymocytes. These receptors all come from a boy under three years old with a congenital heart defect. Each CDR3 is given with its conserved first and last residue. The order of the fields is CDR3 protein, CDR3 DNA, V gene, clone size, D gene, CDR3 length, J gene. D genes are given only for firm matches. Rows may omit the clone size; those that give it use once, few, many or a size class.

CDR3aa: CASSYSRPSDYGYTF
CDR3nt: TGTGCCAGCAGTTACTCGCGGCCTTCCGACTATGGCTACACCTTC
v_gene: TRBV6-6
abundance: once
d_gene: -
len: 15
j_gene: TRBJ1-2

CDR3aa: CASVRGSGGNTIYF
CDR3nt: TGCGCCAGCGTCCGGGGGTCCGGTGGAAACACCATATATTTT
v_gene: TRBV10-2
abundance: -
d_gene: -
len: 14
j_gene: TRBJ1-3

CDR3aa: CASSRTKQGAFYNSPLHF
CDR3nt: TGTGCCAGCAGCCGAACAAAACAGGGGGCCTTCTATAATTCACCCCTCCACTTT
v_gene: TRBV28
abundance: -
d_gene: TRBD1
len: 18
j_gene: TRBJ1-6

CDR3aa: CASSRNDRDRDAYEQYF
CDR3nt: TGCGCCAGCAGCCGTAACGACCGGGACAGGGATGCCTACGAGCAGTACTTC
v_gene: TRBV5-1
abundance: -
d_gene: TRBD1
len: 17
j_gene: TRBJ2-7

CDR3aa: CASSAYRGPYSYGYTF
CDR3nt: TGCGCCAGCAGCGCTTACAGGGGGCCCTATTCCTATGGCTACACCTTC
v_gene: TRBV4-3
abundance: -
d_gene: TRBD1
len: 16
j_gene: TRBJ1-2

CDR3aa: CASSPRGLAGATDTQYF
CDR3nt: TGTGCCAGCTCACCACGGGGACTAGCGGGGGCCACAGATACGCAGTATTTT
v_gene: TRBV18
abundance: -
d_gene: TRBD2
len: 17
j_gene: TRBJ2-3

CDR3aa: CASSQESQGTPLHF
CDR3nt: TGCGCCAGCAGCCAAGAATCGCAGGGGACACCCCTCCACTTT
v_gene: TRBV4-3
abundance: once
d_gene: -
len: 14
j_gene: TRBJ1-6

CDR3aa: CASSSRLHNYGYTF
CDR3nt: TGTGCCAGTAGCAGTCGACTACATAACTATGGCTACACCTTC
v_gene: TRBV19
abundance: -
d_gene: -
len: 14
j_gene: TRBJ1-2

CDR3aa: CASSQTPGSPADTQYF
CDR3nt: TGTGCCAGCAGCCAGACCCCAGGGTCCCCTGCAGATACGCAGTATTTT
v_gene: TRBV7-8
abundance: -
d_gene: -
len: 16
j_gene: TRBJ2-3

CDR3aa: CASSIDGGMKRQPQHF
CDR3nt: TGTGCCAGTAGTATAGATGGAGGGATGAAGAGGCAGCCCCAGCATTTT
v_gene: TRBV19
abundance: -
d_gene: -
len: 16
j_gene: TRBJ1-5

CDR3aa: CSVGGQGLNQPQHF
CDR3nt: TGCAGCGTTGGGGGGCAGGGATTGAATCAGCCCCAGCATTTT
v_gene: TRBV29-1
abundance: -
d_gene: -
len: 14
j_gene: TRBJ1-5

CDR3aa: CASLSGNTIYF
CDR3nt: TGTGCCAGCCTCTCTGGAAACACCATATATTTT
v_gene: TRBV28
abundance: -
d_gene: -
len: 11
j_gene: TRBJ1-3

CDR3aa: CASSSRQGSYTGELFF
CDR3nt: TGTGCCAGCAGCTCTAGACAGGGTTCCTACACCGGGGAGCTGTTTTTT
v_gene: TRBV11-2
abundance: -
d_gene: TRBD1
len: 16
j_gene: TRBJ2-2

CDR3aa: CATTLGQPSTDTQYF
CDR3nt: TGTGCCACCACGTTGGGACAGCCAAGCACAGATACGCAGTATTTT
v_gene: TRBV10-3
abundance: -
d_gene: TRBD1
len: 15
j_gene: TRBJ2-3

CDR3aa: CASSEETSANEQFF
CDR3nt: TGTGCCAGCAGTGAAGAAACTAGCGCCAATGAGCAGTTCTTC
v_gene: TRBV6-1
abundance: -
d_gene: TRBD2
len: 14
j_gene: TRBJ2-1

CDR3aa: CARKGRLEAFF
CDR3nt: TGCGCCAGGAAGGGGCGGCTTGAAGCTTTCTTT
v_gene: TRBV5-1
abundance: -
d_gene: -
len: 11
j_gene: TRBJ1-1

CDR3aa: CASSLDSLNTEAFF
CDR3nt: TGCGCCAGCAGCTTGGACAGCCTGAACACTGAAGCTTTCTTT
v_gene: TRBV5-1
abundance: -
d_gene: -
len: 14
j_gene: TRBJ1-1

CDR3aa: CASSIGKNRDSPNEKLFF
CDR3nt: TGTGCCAGTAGTATAGGCAAGAACCGGGACAGTCCTAATGAAAAACTGTTTTTT
v_gene: TRBV19
abundance: -
d_gene: TRBD1
len: 18
j_gene: TRBJ1-4

CDR3aa: CASSQPSMGVQGADGYTF
CDR3nt: TGTGCCAGCAGCCAGCCTTCCATGGGCGTACAGGGGGCGGATGGCTACACCTTC
v_gene: TRBV4-2
abundance: once
d_gene: TRBD1
len: 18
j_gene: TRBJ1-2

CDR3aa: CASSRSSPGELFF
CDR3nt: TGTGCCAGCAGCCGTAGTAGTCCCGGGGAGCTGTTTTTT
v_gene: TRBV7-9
abundance: -
d_gene: -
len: 13
j_gene: TRBJ2-2

CDR3aa: CASSLDRGGTDTQYF
CDR3nt: TGTGCCAGCAGCTTAGACAGGGGAGGCACAGATACGCAGTATTTT
v_gene: TRBV13
abundance: -
d_gene: TRBD1
len: 15
j_gene: TRBJ2-3

CDR3aa: CASRGGGRREKLFF
CDR3nt: TGTGCCAGCAGAGGGGGGGGGAGGCGTGAAAAACTGTTTTTT
v_gene: TRBV28
abundance: -
d_gene: -
len: 14
j_gene: TRBJ1-4

CDR3aa: CASRPGQGHYEQYF
CDR3nt: TGTGCCAGCCGCCCGGGACAGGGTCACTACGAGCAGTACTTC
v_gene: TRBV28
abundance: few
d_gene: TRBD1
len: 14
j_gene: TRBJ2-7

CDR3aa: CASSIMRRGSGQHLPSGSSDTQYF
CDR3nt: TGTGCCAGTAGTATCATGCGAAGGGGTTCGGGACAGCATCTCCCTAGCGGGAGTTCAGATACGCAGTATTTT
v_gene: TRBV19
abundance: -
d_gene: TRBD2
len: 24
j_gene: TRBJ2-3

CDR3aa: CASSSRTGGGNEQFF
CDR3nt: TGTGCCAGCAGCTCAAGGACAGGGGGAGGGAATGAGCAGTTCTTC
v_gene: TRBV5-6
abundance: -
d_gene: TRBD1
len: 15
j_gene: TRBJ2-1

CDR3aa: CASSIGWGGGNTIYF
CDR3nt: TGTGCCAGTAGTATTGGGTGGGGAGGCGGAAACACCATATATTTT
v_gene: TRBV19
abundance: few
d_gene: -
len: 15
j_gene: TRBJ1-3

CDR3aa: CAWSVRTDRGTYEQYF
CDR3nt: TGTGCCTGGAGTGTCCGTACGGACAGGGGGACCTACGAGCAGTACTTC
v_gene: TRBV30
abundance: -
d_gene: TRBD1
len: 16
j_gene: TRBJ2-7

CDR3aa: CASSLQNRRDRIPTGEQYF
CDR3nt: TGTGCCAGCAGCCTTCAAAACCGGCGGGACAGGATACCCACGGGCGAGCAGTACTTC
v_gene: TRBV7-2
abundance: -
d_gene: TRBD1
len: 19
j_gene: TRBJ2-7

CDR3aa: CASSLARGSNTEAFF
CDR3nt: TGTGCCAGCAGCTTAGCCAGGGGATCAAACACTGAAGCTTTCTTT
v_gene: TRBV7-4
abundance: -
d_gene: -
len: 15
j_gene: TRBJ1-1

CDR3aa: CASSVAPLQRVMNYGYTF
CDR3nt: TGTGCCAGCAGCGTAGCTCCCCTCCAGCGGGTAATGAACTATGGCTACACCTTC
v_gene: TRBV9
abundance: -
d_gene: -
len: 18
j_gene: TRBJ1-2

CDR3aa: CSVVYRDRDYEQYF
CDR3nt: TGCAGCGTTGTATATAGGGACAGGGACTACGAGCAGTACTTC
v_gene: TRBV29-1
abundance: -
d_gene: TRBD1
len: 14
j_gene: TRBJ2-7

CDR3aa: CASSLRELISYEQYF
CDR3nt: TGTGCCAGCAGCTTACGTGAACTAATCTCCTACGAGCAGTACTTC
v_gene: TRBV5-8
abundance: -
d_gene: -
len: 15
j_gene: TRBJ2-7

CDR3aa: CASGSGSSYNEQFF
CDR3nt: TGTGCCAGCGGTAGCGGGAGCTCCTACAATGAGCAGTTCTTC
v_gene: TRBV9
abundance: -
d_gene: TRBD2
len: 14
j_gene: TRBJ2-1

CDR3aa: CASSDRGLAGASYNEQFF
CDR3nt: TGTGCCAGCAGTGACCGTGGTCTAGCGGGGGCCTCCTACAATGAGCAGTTCTTC
v_gene: TRBV2
abundance: -
d_gene: TRBD2
len: 18
j_gene: TRBJ2-1

CDR3aa: CASSVDVAGLVGQFF
CDR3nt: TGTGCCAGCAGCGTAGATGTAGCGGGTCTAGTTGGGCAGTTCTTC
v_gene: TRBV9
abundance: -
d_gene: TRBD2
len: 15
j_gene: TRBJ2-1

CDR3aa: CASSLETGDNSPLHF
CDR3nt: TGTGCCAGCAGCTTGGAGACTGGAGATAATTCACCCCTCCACTTT
v_gene: TRBV5-6
abundance: -
d_gene: -
len: 15
j_gene: TRBJ1-6

CDR3aa: CAITRGNGGNTIYF
CDR3nt: TGTGCCATCACCCGGGGAAACGGTGGAAACACCATATATTTT
v_gene: TRBV10-3
abundance: -
d_gene: -
len: 14
j_gene: TRBJ1-3

CDR3aa: CSVDLGARDEQYF
CDR3nt: TGCAGCGTTGACCTAGGAGCGAGGGACGAGCAGTACTTC
v_gene: TRBV29-1
abundance: -
d_gene: -
len: 13
j_gene: TRBJ2-7

CDR3aa: CASSQDTGLRSSYNSPLHF
CDR3nt: TGTGCCAGCAGCCAAGACACGGGACTCAGGAGCTCCTATAATTCCCCCCTCCACTTT
v_gene: TRBV4-2
abundance: -
d_gene: -
len: 19
j_gene: TRBJ1-6

CDR3aa: CASSWNGSFF
CDR3nt: TGTGCCAGCAGCTGGAACGGGTCTTTCTTT
v_gene: TRBV7-2
abundance: -
d_gene: -
len: 10
j_gene: TRBJ1-1

CDR3aa: CASSHRKRQFQETQYF
CDR3nt: TGTGCCAGCAGCCACAGAAAGAGACAGTTCCAAGAGACCCAGTACTTC
v_gene: TRBV28
abundance: -
d_gene: -
len: 16
j_gene: TRBJ2-5